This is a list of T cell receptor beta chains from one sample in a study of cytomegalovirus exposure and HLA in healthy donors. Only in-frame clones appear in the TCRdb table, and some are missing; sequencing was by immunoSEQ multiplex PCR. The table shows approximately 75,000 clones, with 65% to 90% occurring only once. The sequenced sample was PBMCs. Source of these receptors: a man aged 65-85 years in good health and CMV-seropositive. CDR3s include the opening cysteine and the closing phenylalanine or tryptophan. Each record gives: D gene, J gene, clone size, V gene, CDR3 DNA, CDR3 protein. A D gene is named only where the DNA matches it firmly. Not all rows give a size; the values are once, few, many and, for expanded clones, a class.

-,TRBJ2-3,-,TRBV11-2,TGTGCCAGCAGCTTTTCCCTTGGGGGCGGGGATACGCAGTATTTT,CASSFSLGGGDTQYF
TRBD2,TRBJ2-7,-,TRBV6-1,TGTGCCAGCAGTGATAAAGCTAGCGGGGTGTACGAGCAGTACTTC,CASSDKASGVYEQYF
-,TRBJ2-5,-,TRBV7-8,TGTGCCAGCAGCCCTGGGGCAGGTTGGTTGGAAGAGACCCAGTACTTC,CASSPGAGWLEETQYF
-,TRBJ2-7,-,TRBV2,TGTGCCAGCAGTGGGGCTAGCGAACCCTACGAGCAGTACTTC,CASSGASEPYEQYF
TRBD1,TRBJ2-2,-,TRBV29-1,TGCAGCGTTGAGAGACAGGGGGCCACCGGGGAGCTGTTTTTT,CSVERQGATGELFF
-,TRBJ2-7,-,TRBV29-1,TGCAGCGTAATTGGACAGCCCTACGAGCAGTACTTC,CSVIGQPYEQYF
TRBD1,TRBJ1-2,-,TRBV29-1,TGCAGCGCAAGCCCGGGACAGGGAAAAGGCTACACCTTC,CSASPGQGKGYTF
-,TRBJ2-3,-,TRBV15,TGTGCCACCAGCAGAGACGGGGGAGCAGATACGCAGTATTTT,CATSRDGGADTQYF
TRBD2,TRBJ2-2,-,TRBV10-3,TGTGCCATCAGTGAGTCCAACGCCGGGACTAGCGGGGTTACCGGGGAGCTGTTTTTT,CAISESNAGTSGVTGELFF
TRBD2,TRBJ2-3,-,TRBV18,TGTGCCAGCTCATTTAGCGGGAGTATCACAGATACGCAGTATTTT,CASSFSGSITDTQYF
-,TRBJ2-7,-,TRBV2,TGTGCCAGCTGTCGGGGAGTGTACGAGCAGTACTTC,CASCRGVYEQYF
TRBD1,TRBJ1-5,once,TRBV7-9,TGTGCCAGCAGCTCACTCGGACAGGCCAAGCCCCAGCATTTT,CASSSLGQAKPQHF
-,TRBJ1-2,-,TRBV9,TGTGCCAGCAGCCCTGAATTAGGGGGAAACTATGGCTACACCTTC,CASSPELGGNYGYTF
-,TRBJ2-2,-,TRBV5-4,TGTGCCAGCAGCTGGGGAGGTTATACGAACACCGGGGAGCTGTTTTTT,CASSWGGYTNTGELFF
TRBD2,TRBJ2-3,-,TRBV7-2,TGTGCCAGCAGCTTAGTGCTAGCGGGGGGGCCCGATACGCAGTATTTT,CASSLVLAGGPDTQYF
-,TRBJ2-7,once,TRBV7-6,TGTGCCAGCAGCTTATCACAGAGCTCCTACGAGCAGTACTTC,CASSLSQSSYEQYF
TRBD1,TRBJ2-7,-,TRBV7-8,TGTGCCAGCAGCTTAGAAAGGGACAGGCCATACGAGCAGTACTTC,CASSLERDRPYEQYF
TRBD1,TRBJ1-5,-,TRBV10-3,TGTGCCATCAGCGACAGGGGGTTCGATCAGCCCCAGCATTTT,CAISDRGFDQPQHF
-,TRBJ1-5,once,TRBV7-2,TGTGCCAGCAGCTTAGGGACAGACAATCAGCCCCAGCATTTT,CASSLGTDNQPQHF
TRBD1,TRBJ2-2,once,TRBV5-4,TGTGCCAGCAGATTAACCGGGACAGGGGTCAGGACCGGGGAGCTGTTTTTT,CASRLTGTGVRTGELFF
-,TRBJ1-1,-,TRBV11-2,TGTGCCAGCAGCTTAACAGAGAACACTGAAGCTTTCTTT,CASSLTENTEAFF
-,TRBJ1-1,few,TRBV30,TGTGCCTGGAGTGTACTAGGGTACACTGAAGCTTTCTTT,CAWSVLGYTEAFF
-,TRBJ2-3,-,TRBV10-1,TGCGCCAGCAGAGCCTGGGCTGGCGATACGCAGTATTTT,CASRAWAGDTQYF
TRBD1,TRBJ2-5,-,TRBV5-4,TGTGCCAGCAGCGGGCAGGGGGCATCAGAGACCCAGTACTTC,CASSGQGASETQYF
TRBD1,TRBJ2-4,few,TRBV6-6,TGTGCCAGCAGCCCCCGGGACAGCCCTTACCACTTC,CASSPRDSPYHF
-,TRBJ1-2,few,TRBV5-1,TGCGCCAGCAGCTTGGAGGCCAGGGGAGAGGATGGCTACACCTTC,CASSLEARGEDGYTF